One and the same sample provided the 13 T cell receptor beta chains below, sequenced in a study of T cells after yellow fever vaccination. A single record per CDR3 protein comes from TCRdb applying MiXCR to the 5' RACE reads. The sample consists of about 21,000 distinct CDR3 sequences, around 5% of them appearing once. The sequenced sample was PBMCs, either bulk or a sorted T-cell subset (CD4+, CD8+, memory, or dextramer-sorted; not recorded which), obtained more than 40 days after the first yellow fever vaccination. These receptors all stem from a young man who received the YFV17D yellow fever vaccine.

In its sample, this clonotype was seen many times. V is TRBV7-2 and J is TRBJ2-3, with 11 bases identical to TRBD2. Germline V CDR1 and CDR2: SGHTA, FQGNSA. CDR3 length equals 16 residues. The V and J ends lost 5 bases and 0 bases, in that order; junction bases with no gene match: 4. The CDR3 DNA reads TGTGCCAGCAGCCCAATAGCGGGGGGGAGCACAGATACGCAGTATTTT. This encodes CASSPIAGGSTDTQYF.

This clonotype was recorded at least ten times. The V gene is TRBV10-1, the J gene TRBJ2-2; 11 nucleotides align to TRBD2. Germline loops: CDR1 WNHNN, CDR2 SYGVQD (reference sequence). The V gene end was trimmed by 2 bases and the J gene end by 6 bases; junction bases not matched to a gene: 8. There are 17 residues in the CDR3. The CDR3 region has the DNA TGCGCCAGCAGTGAGACTAGCGGGGGCACCGGCCCCGGGGAGCTGTTTTTT. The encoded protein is CASSETSGGTGPGELFF.

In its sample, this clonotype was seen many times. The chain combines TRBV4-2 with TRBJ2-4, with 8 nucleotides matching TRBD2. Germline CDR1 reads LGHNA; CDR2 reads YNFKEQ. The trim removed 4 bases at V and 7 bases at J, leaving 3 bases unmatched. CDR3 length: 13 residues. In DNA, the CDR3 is TGTGCCAGCAGCCTCGGGGGGGTTAACATTCAGTACTTC. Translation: CASSLGGVNIQYF.

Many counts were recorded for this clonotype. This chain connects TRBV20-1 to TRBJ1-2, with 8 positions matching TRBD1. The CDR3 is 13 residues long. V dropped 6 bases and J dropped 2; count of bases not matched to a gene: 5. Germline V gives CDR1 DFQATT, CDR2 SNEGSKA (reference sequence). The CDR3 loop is CSATRQGNYGYTF. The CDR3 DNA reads TGCAGTGCGACTCGACAGGGGAACTATGGCTACACCTTC.

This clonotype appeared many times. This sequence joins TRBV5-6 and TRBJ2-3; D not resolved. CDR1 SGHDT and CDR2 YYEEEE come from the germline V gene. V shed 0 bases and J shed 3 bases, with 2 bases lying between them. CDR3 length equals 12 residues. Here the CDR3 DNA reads TGTGCCAGCAGCTTGGAGACAGATACGCAGTATTTT. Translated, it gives CASSLETDTQYF.

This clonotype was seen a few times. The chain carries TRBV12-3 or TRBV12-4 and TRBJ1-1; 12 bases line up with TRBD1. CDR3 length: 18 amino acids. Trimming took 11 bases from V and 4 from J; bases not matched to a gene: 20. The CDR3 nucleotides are TGTGCCTTCAGTTTAGCAGGGGACAGGGGGCCATTGGGCACTGAAGCTTTCTTT. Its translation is CAFSLAGDRGPLGTEAFF.

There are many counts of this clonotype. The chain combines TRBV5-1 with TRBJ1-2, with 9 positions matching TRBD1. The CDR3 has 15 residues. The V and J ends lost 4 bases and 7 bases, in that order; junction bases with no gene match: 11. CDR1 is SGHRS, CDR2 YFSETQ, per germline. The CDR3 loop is CASSAGATGGFGYTF. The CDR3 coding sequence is TGCGCCAGCAGCGCGGGAGCTACAGGGGGCTTTGGCTACACCTTC.

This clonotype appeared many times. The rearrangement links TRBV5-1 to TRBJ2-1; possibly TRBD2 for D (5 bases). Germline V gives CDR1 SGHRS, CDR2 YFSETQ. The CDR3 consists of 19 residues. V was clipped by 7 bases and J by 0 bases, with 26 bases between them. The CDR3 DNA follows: TGCGCCAGCTGCCCCGGGAAGGAGTTTAATTTTTTCTCCTACAATGAGCAGTTCTTC. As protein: CASCPGKEFNFFSYNEQFF.

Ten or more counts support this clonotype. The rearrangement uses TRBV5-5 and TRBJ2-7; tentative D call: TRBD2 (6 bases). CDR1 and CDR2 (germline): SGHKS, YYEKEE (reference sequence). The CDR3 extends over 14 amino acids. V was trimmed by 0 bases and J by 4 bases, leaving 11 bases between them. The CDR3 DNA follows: TGTGCCAGCAGCTTGGTGGCGGGGCCATACGAGCAGTACGTC. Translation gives CASSLVAGPYEQYV.

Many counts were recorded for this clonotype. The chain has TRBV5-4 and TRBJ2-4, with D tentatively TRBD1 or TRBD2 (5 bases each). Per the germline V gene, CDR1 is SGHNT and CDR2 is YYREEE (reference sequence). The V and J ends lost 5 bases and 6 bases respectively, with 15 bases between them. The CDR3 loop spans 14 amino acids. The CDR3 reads CASSLRDARNIQYF. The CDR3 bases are TGTGCCAGCAGTCTCCGGGACGCTAGAAACATTCAGTACTTC.

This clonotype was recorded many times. Here the CDR3 DNA reads TGCGCCAGCAGCCAAGAAAACTCCGGCTACGAGCAGTACGTC. Encoded protein: CASSQENSGYEQYV. This rearrangement joins TRBV4-1 to TRBJ2-7; D is unresolved. There are 14 residues in the CDR3. Germline lookup yields CDR1 MGHRA and CDR2 YSYEKL. The V end was cut by 0 bases, the J end by 3 bases, with 9 bases between.

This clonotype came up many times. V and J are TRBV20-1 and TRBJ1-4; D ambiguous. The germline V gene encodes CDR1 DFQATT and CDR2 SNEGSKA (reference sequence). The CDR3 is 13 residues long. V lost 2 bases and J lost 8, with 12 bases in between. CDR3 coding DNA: TGCAGTGCTAGAAGGGAGAGACGGGAAAAACTGTTTTTT. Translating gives CSARRERREKLFF.

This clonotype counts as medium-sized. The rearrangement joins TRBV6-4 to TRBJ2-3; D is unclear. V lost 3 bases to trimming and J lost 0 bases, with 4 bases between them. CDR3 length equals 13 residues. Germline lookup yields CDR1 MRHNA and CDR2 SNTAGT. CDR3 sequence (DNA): TGTGCCAGCAGTGAGGGGAGCACAGATACGCAGTATTTT. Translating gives CASSEGSTDTQYF.